The present entry profiles one TCR beta chain with its context. What it binds is not known. Per germline, CDR1 DFQATT and CDR2 SNEGSKA (reference sequence). CDR3 size: 16 residues. Trimming removed 5 bases from V and 5 bases from J; junction bases left unmatched: 11. Sample-barcoded 5' priming and a J-beta primer mix drove a second PCR of roughly 7 to 11 cycles. TCRdb reprocessed the 5' RACE reads with MiXCR, giving one entry per CDR3 protein. This table holds hundreds of thousands of distinct CDR3 sequences, 58% found once. This sample was included in a study of blood T cells in healthy people across ages. Across the study: Per two T cells, about one barcoded beta molecule was captured through template switching. Broader study findings: While age rose, TCR beta diversity per million T cells dropped in a roughly linear way.

Sequenced sample: blood. The sequence was obtained from a man aged 25-45 years in good health. This chain joins TRBV20-1 and TRBJ2-3, with 12 nucleotides matching TRBD2. The CDR3 coding sequence is TGCAGTGCTCCTTCGACTAGCGGGAGTGGGAGAGATACGCAGTATTTT. Its protein product is CSAPSTSGSGRDTQYF.